These T cell receptor beta chains were read from a single sample in a study of blood T cell repertoires in COVID-19. Repertoires were generated with immunoSEQ multiplex PCR, while TCRdb's copy carries only in-frame clones and drops some. Of around 160,000 clones in the sample, roughly 93% were seen once. The sequenced sample was peripheral blood. Receptors originate from a man between 18 and 29 years old with acute or convalescent COVID-19. Each CDR3 is given with its conserved first and last residue. Fields, in order: CDR3 protein, CDR3 DNA, J gene, D gene, V gene, clone size. D genes are given only for firm matches. Clone size is not always given. Where it is, it says once, few, many or a class for expanded clones.

cdr3_aa: CAWSSAGQGVNYGYTF
cdr3_nt: TGTGCCTGGAGCTCAGCCGGACAGGGAGTCAACTATGGCTACACCTTC
j_call: TRBJ1-2
d_call: TRBD1
v_call: TRBV30
clone_size: NA

cdr3_aa: CASSPVPGQGSGSPLHF
cdr3_nt: TGTGCCAGCAGCCCCGTCCCGGGACAGGGGTCAGGTTCACCCCTCCACTTT
j_call: TRBJ1-6
d_call: TRBD1
v_call: TRBV5-4
clone_size: NA

cdr3_aa: CASILRAVNTEAFF
cdr3_nt: TGTGCCAGCATCCTCAGGGCAGTGAACACTGAAGCTTTCTTT
j_call: TRBJ1-1
d_call: NA
v_call: TRBV2
clone_size: NA

cdr3_aa: CASSLTAGTGVYSNQPQHF
cdr3_nt: TGTGCCAGCAGTTTAACCGCGGGGACAGGCGTTTATAGCAATCAGCCCCAGCATTTT
j_call: TRBJ1-5
d_call: TRBD1
v_call: TRBV27
clone_size: NA

cdr3_aa: CASSLSPSARGTYNEQFF
cdr3_nt: TGTGCCAGCAGCTTATCCCCCTCGGCCAGGGGCACCTACAATGAGCAGTTCTTC
j_call: TRBJ2-1
d_call: NA
v_call: TRBV11-3
clone_size: NA

cdr3_aa: CASSQVHSAGEQYF
cdr3_nt: TGCGCCAGCAGCCAAGTTCATTCGGCGGGAGAGCAGTACTTC
j_call: TRBJ2-7
d_call: NA
v_call: TRBV4-1
clone_size: NA

cdr3_aa: CASSDGDRGREQYF
cdr3_nt: TGTGCCAGCAGCGACGGGGACAGGGGGCGGGAGCAGTACTTC
j_call: TRBJ2-7
d_call: TRBD1
v_call: TRBV2
clone_size: once

cdr3_aa: CASSSRGSLSSYEQYF
cdr3_nt: TGTGCCAGCAGTTCAAGAGGGTCTCTTAGCTCCTACGAGCAGTACTTC
j_call: TRBJ2-7
d_call: NA
v_call: TRBV6-5
clone_size: NA

cdr3_aa: CASSSDRPPQPQHF
cdr3_nt: TGTGCCAGCAGTTCCGACAGGCCCCCACAGCCCCAGCATTTT
j_call: TRBJ1-5
d_call: NA
v_call: TRBV28
clone_size: NA

cdr3_aa: CSGGQGATYSEAFF
cdr3_nt: TGCAGCGGGGGACAGGGAGCGACTTATTCTGAAGCTTTCTTT
j_call: TRBJ1-1
d_call: TRBD1
v_call: TRBV29-1
clone_size: NA

cdr3_aa: CASSESINEKLFF
cdr3_nt: TGTGCCAGCAGTGAATCTATAAATGAAAAACTGTTTTTT
j_call: TRBJ1-4
d_call: NA
v_call: TRBV2
clone_size: NA

cdr3_aa: CSVVGRRDRGLKGVATDTQYF
cdr3_nt: TGCAGCGTTGTGGGGAGGCGGGACAGGGGGCTAAAGGGAGTAGCCACAGATACGCAGTATTTT
j_call: TRBJ2-3
d_call: TRBD1
v_call: TRBV29-1
clone_size: NA

cdr3_aa: CASSLAGALYEQYF
cdr3_nt: TGTGCCAGCAGTTTGGCAGGGGCCCTCTACGAGCAGTACTTC
j_call: TRBJ2-7
d_call: NA
v_call: TRBV28
clone_size: NA

cdr3_aa: CASSQVTGGAEETQYF
cdr3_nt: TGTGCCAGCAGCCAGGTAACAGGGGGCGCAGAAGAGACCCAGTACTTC
j_call: TRBJ2-5
d_call: TRBD1
v_call: TRBV3-1/TRBV3-2
clone_size: NA

cdr3_aa: CASSVGQGYTEAFF
cdr3_nt: TGTGCCAGCAGCGTTGGACAGGGCTACACTGAAGCTTTCTTT
j_call: TRBJ1-1
d_call: TRBD1
v_call: TRBV9
clone_size: NA

cdr3_aa: CASSPPRGGETQYF
cdr3_nt: TGCGCCAGCAGCCCCCCTCGCGGGGGGGAGACCCAGTACTTC
j_call: TRBJ2-5
d_call: TRBD2
v_call: TRBV5-1
clone_size: NA

cdr3_aa: CASSLEVQGIAKNIQYF
cdr3_nt: TGTGCCAGCAGCTTAGAGGTTCAGGGGATAGCCAAAAACATTCAGTACTTC
j_call: TRBJ2-4
d_call: NA
v_call: TRBV7-9
clone_size: NA

cdr3_aa: CASSGPTGTTGELFF
cdr3_nt: TGTGCCAGCAGTGGCCCTACAGGGACAACCGGGGAGCTGTTTTTT
j_call: TRBJ2-2
d_call: NA
v_call: TRBV2
clone_size: NA

cdr3_aa: CASGWESTEAFF
cdr3_nt: TGTGCCAGCGGATGGGAGTCAACTGAAGCTTTCTTT
j_call: TRBJ1-1
d_call: NA
v_call: TRBV7-9
clone_size: NA

cdr3_aa: CATLQTGLNTGELFF
cdr3_nt: TGTGCCACACTCCAGACAGGGCTGAACACCGGGGAGCTGTTTTTT
j_call: TRBJ2-2
d_call: TRBD1
v_call: TRBV19
clone_size: NA

cdr3_aa: CASSSLGGLNYGYTF
cdr3_nt: TGTGCCAGCAGTTCTCTTGGGGGCCTCAACTATGGCTACACCTTC
j_call: TRBJ1-2
d_call: NA
v_call: TRBV27
clone_size: NA

cdr3_aa: CASSWGQENEKLFF
cdr3_nt: TGTGCCAGCAGTTGGGGACAGGAAAATGAAAAACTGTTTTTT
j_call: TRBJ1-4
d_call: TRBD1
v_call: TRBV27
clone_size: NA

cdr3_aa: CAWSAEAWETQYF
cdr3_nt: TGTGCCTGGAGCGCGGAGGCCTGGGAGACCCAGTACTTC
j_call: TRBJ2-5
d_call: NA
v_call: TRBV30
clone_size: NA

cdr3_aa: CASSFPGRETQYF
cdr3_nt: TGTGCCAGCAGTTTTCCCGGGAGAGAGACCCAGTACTTC
j_call: TRBJ2-5
d_call: NA
v_call: TRBV12-3/TRBV12-4
clone_size: NA

cdr3_aa: CAWSVSGIGSYEQYF
cdr3_nt: TGTGCCTGGAGTGTTTCCGGGATCGGGTCCTACGAGCAGTACTTC
j_call: TRBJ2-7
d_call: NA
v_call: TRBV30
clone_size: NA

cdr3_aa: CASSQSRLRLAGDSF
cdr3_nt: TGTGCCAGCAGCCAATCGAGGTTGAGGCTAGCGGGAGATTCTTTT
j_call: TRBJ2-3
d_call: TRBD2
v_call: TRBV3-1/TRBV3-2
clone_size: NA

cdr3_aa: CASSIGTSGGASSYNEQFF
cdr3_nt: TGTGCCAGTAGTATCGGAACTAGCGGGGGGGCAAGCTCCTACAATGAGCAGTTCTTC
j_call: TRBJ2-1
d_call: TRBD2
v_call: TRBV19
clone_size: NA

cdr3_aa: CASSQEAGTGANVLTF
cdr3_nt: TGCGCCAGCAGCCAAGAAGCAGGGACTGGGGCCAACGTCCTGACTTTC
j_call: TRBJ2-6
d_call: NA
v_call: TRBV4-1
clone_size: NA

cdr3_aa: CASSLTGKGTTNEKLFF
cdr3_nt: TGTGCCAGTAGTTTGACAGGAAAAGGTACAACTAATGAAAAACTGTTTTTT
j_call: TRBJ1-4
d_call: NA
v_call: TRBV19
clone_size: NA

cdr3_aa: CASSLSGGRIANEQFF
cdr3_nt: TGTGCCAGCAGTTTATCGGGCGGGAGGATCGCGAATGAGCAGTTCTTC
j_call: TRBJ2-1
d_call: TRBD2
v_call: TRBV28
clone_size: few

cdr3_aa: CASSPGQSTDTQYF
cdr3_nt: TGCGCCAGCAGCCCTGGACAGAGCACAGATACGCAGTATTTT
j_call: TRBJ2-3
d_call: NA
v_call: TRBV4-1
clone_size: NA

cdr3_aa: CASSLLFQQANNSPLHF
cdr3_nt: TGCGCCAGCAGCTTACTCTTCCAACAGGCGAATAATTCACCCCTCCACTTT
j_call: TRBJ1-6
d_call: NA
v_call: TRBV5-1
clone_size: NA

cdr3_aa: CASSAKVRGSNTEAFF
cdr3_nt: TGTGCCAGCAGTGCTAAGGTCAGGGGCTCAAACACTGAAGCTTTCTTT
j_call: TRBJ1-1
d_call: NA
v_call: TRBV6-1
clone_size: NA

cdr3_aa: CAISPGGDQPQHF
cdr3_nt: TGTGCCATCTCCCCGGGGGGGGATCAGCCCCAGCATTTT
j_call: TRBJ1-5
d_call: NA
v_call: TRBV19
clone_size: NA

cdr3_aa: CASSLGTRTGGDEKLFF
cdr3_nt: TGTGCCAGCAGCTTGGGGACACGGACAGGGGGGGATGAAAAACTGTTTTTT
j_call: TRBJ1-4
d_call: TRBD1
v_call: TRBV11-2
clone_size: NA

cdr3_aa: CASRRMAGDSNEQFF
cdr3_nt: TGTGCCAGCAGGAGAATGGCGGGAGACTCCAATGAGCAGTTCTTC
j_call: TRBJ2-1
d_call: TRBD2
v_call: TRBV2
clone_size: few

cdr3_aa: CASSFTGAQPQHF
cdr3_nt: TGTGCCAGCAGTTTTACAGGGGCTCAGCCCCAGCATTTT
j_call: TRBJ1-5
d_call: TRBD1
v_call: TRBV12-3/TRBV12-4
clone_size: NA

cdr3_aa: CASSLRRATDTQYF
cdr3_nt: TGTGCCAGCAGCTTACGGCGGGCCACAGATACGCAGTATTTT
j_call: TRBJ2-3
d_call: NA
v_call: TRBV13
clone_size: NA

cdr3_aa: CASRGPAGGNQPQHF
cdr3_nt: TGTGCCAGCAGAGGACCGGCGGGCGGAAATCAGCCCCAGCATTTT
j_call: TRBJ1-5
d_call: NA
v_call: TRBV27
clone_size: NA

cdr3_aa: CASRKTSGSYEQYF
cdr3_nt: TGTGCCAGCAGAAAGACTAGCGGCTCCTACGAGCAGTACTTC
j_call: TRBJ2-7
d_call: TRBD2
v_call: TRBV6-5
clone_size: NA

cdr3_aa: CATSRRQGAFGLGYTF
cdr3_nt: TGTGCCACCAGCAGGAGACAGGGGGCTTTTGGACTTGGCTACACCTTC
j_call: TRBJ1-2
d_call: TRBD1
v_call: TRBV15
clone_size: NA

cdr3_aa: CATSQETAYNEQFF
cdr3_nt: TGTGCCACCTCCCAGGAGACAGCCTACAATGAGCAGTTCTTC
j_call: TRBJ2-1
d_call: NA
v_call: TRBV25-1
clone_size: NA

cdr3_aa: CASSQGGAGHGYTF
cdr3_nt: TGTGCCAGCAGCCAGGGCGGGGCTGGCCATGGCTACACCTTC
j_call: TRBJ1-2
d_call: NA
v_call: TRBV3-1/TRBV3-2
clone_size: once

cdr3_aa: CASSSMTGGLLAGELFF
cdr3_nt: TGCGCCAGCAGCTCGATGACAGGGGGCTTGTTGGCCGGGGAGCTGTTTTTT
j_call: TRBJ2-2
d_call: TRBD1
v_call: TRBV5-1
clone_size: NA

cdr3_aa: CASSLALTGGRNQPQHF
cdr3_nt: TGTGCCAGCAGCTTAGCGCTGACAGGGGGCAGAAATCAGCCCCAGCATTTT
j_call: TRBJ1-5
d_call: TRBD1
v_call: TRBV7-9
clone_size: NA

cdr3_aa: CASAPGFGVYGYTF
cdr3_nt: TGTGCTAGTGCCCCGGGGTTTGGGGTCTATGGCTACACCTTC
j_call: TRBJ1-2
d_call: NA
v_call: TRBV12-5
clone_size: NA

cdr3_aa: CASSQRGSNEKLFF
cdr3_nt: TGTGCCAGCAGTCAAAGGGGGTCTAATGAAAAACTGTTTTTT
j_call: TRBJ1-4
d_call: NA
v_call: TRBV7-9
clone_size: NA

cdr3_aa: CASSLIAGAYNEQFF
cdr3_nt: TGCGCCAGCAGCTTGATAGCGGGGGCCTACAATGAGCAGTTCTTC
j_call: TRBJ2-1
d_call: TRBD2
v_call: TRBV5-1
clone_size: NA

cdr3_aa: CASSPRQGRNQPQHF
cdr3_nt: TGTGCCAGCTCACCACGACAGGGCCGCAATCAGCCCCAGCATTTT
j_call: TRBJ1-5
d_call: TRBD1
v_call: TRBV18
clone_size: NA

cdr3_aa: CASSRSGTTSEAFF
cdr3_nt: TGTGCCAGCAGTCGCTCCGGGACAACTTCTGAAGCTTTCTTT
j_call: TRBJ1-1
d_call: NA
v_call: TRBV5-4
clone_size: NA

cdr3_aa: CASSLFQGIGETQYF
cdr3_nt: TGTGCCAGCAGTTTATTTCAGGGAATTGGAGAGACCCAGTACTTC
j_call: TRBJ2-5
d_call: NA
v_call: TRBV27
clone_size: NA

cdr3_aa: CASEGTLSYEQYF
cdr3_nt: TGTGCCAGCGAAGGGACACTGTCCTACGAGCAGTACTTC
j_call: TRBJ2-7
d_call: NA
v_call: TRBV6-5
clone_size: NA